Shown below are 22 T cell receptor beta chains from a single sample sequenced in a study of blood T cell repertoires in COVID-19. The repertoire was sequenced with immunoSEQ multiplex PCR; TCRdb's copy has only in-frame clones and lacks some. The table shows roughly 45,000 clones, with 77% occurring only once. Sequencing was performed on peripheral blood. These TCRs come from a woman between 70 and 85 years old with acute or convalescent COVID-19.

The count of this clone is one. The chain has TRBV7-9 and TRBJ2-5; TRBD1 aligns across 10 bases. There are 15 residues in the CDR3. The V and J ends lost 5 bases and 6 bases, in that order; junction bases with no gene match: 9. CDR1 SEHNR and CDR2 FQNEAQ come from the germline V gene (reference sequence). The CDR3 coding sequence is TGTGCCAGCAGCCCGCGGGGGACAGGGGTAAAGACCCAGTACTTC. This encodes CASSPRGTGVKTQYF.

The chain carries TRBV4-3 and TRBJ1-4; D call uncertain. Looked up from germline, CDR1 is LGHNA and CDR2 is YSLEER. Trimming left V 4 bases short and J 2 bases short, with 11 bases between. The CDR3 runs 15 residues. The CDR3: CASSPSLGTNEKLFF. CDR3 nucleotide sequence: TGCGCCAGCAGCCCCAGTCTAGGCACTAATGAAAAACTGTTTTTT.

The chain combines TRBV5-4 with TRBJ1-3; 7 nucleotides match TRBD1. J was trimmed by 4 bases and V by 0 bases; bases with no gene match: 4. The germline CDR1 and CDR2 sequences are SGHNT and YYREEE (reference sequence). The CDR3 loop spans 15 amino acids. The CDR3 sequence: CASSLGTGDGNTIYF. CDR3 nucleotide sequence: TGTGCCAGCAGCTTGGGGACAGGTGACGGAAACACCATATATTTT.

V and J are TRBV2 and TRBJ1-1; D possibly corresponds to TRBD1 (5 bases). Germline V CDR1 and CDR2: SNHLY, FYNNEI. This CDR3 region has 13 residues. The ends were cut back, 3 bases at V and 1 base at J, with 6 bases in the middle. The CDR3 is CASSDQGNTEAFF. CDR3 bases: TGTGCCAGCAGTGATCAGGGGAACACTGAAGCTTTCTTT.

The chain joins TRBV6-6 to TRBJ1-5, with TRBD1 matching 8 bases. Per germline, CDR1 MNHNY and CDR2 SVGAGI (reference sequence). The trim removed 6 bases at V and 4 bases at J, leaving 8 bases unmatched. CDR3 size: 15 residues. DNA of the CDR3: TGTGCCAGCAGAACAGGACAGGGTAGGAATCAGCCCCAGCATTTT. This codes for CASRTGQGRNQPQHF.

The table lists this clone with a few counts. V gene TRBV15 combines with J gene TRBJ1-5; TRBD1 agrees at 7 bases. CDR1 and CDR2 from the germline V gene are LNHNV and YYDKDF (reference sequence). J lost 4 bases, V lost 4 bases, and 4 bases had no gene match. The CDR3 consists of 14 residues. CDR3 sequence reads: CATSTDRVNQPQHF. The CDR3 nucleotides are TGTGCCACCAGCACCGACAGGGTAAATCAGCCCCAGCATTTT.

The CDR3 DNA follows: TGCGCCAGCAGCTTGGCCGGGTTCACCTCTGGAAACACCATATATTTT. Amino acid sequence: CASSLAGFTSGNTIYF. V is TRBV5-1 and J is TRBJ1-3; D not resolved. Germline CDR1 and CDR2: SGHRS and YFSETQ. The length of the CDR3 is 16 residues. V was cut by 0 bases and J by 0 bases, with 10 bases left in between.

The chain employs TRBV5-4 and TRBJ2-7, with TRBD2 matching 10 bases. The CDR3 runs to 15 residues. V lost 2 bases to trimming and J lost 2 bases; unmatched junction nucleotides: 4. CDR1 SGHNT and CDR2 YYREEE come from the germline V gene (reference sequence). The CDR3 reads CASSLGAGGPYEQYF. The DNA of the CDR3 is TGTGCCAGCAGCTTAGGAGCGGGAGGGCCCTACGAGCAGTACTTC.

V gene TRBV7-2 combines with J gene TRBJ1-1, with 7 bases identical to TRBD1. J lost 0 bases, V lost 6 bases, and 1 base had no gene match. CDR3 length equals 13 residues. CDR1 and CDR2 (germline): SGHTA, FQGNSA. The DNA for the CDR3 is TGTGCCAGCAGGACAGGGTTGAACACTGAAGCTTTCTTT. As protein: CASRTGLNTEAFF.

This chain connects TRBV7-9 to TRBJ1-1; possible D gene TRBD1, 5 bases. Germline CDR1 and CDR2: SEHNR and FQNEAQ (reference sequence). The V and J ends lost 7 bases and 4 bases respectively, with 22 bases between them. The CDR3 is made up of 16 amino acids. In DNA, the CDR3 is TGTGCCAGCACCGAGCGGTATGGCAGGGAGGGCACTGAAGCTTTCTTT. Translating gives CASTERYGREGTEAFF.

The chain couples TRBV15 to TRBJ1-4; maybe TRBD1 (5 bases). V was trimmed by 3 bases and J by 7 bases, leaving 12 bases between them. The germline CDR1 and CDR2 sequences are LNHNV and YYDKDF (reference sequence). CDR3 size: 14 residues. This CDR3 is CATSRGGFPEKLFF. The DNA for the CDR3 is TGTGCCACCAGCAGGGGGGGGTTTCCTGAAAAACTGTTTTTT.

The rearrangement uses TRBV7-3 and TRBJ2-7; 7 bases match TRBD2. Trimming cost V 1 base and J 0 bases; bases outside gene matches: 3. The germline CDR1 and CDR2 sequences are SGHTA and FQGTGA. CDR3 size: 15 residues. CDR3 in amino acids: CASSLRAGNSYEQYF. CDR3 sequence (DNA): TGTGCCAGCAGCTTAAGAGCGGGAAACTCCTACGAGCAGTACTTC.

CDR3 loop: CASSGENSPLHF. DNA of the CDR3: TGTGCCAGCAGCGGGGAAAATTCACCCCTCCACTTT. The genes are TRBV12-3 or TRBV12-4 and TRBJ1-6, with D hard to call. The CDR3 sequence is 12 residues long. V lost 6 bases, J lost 7 bases, and 7 bases lay in between.

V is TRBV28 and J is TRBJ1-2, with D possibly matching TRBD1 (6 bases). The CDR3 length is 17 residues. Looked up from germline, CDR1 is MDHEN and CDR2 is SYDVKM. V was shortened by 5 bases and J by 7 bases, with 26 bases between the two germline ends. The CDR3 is CASSPGAGTGAIRGYTF. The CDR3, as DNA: TGTGCCAGCAGTCCAGGGGCCGGAACTGGAGCCATTCGTGGCTACACCTTC.

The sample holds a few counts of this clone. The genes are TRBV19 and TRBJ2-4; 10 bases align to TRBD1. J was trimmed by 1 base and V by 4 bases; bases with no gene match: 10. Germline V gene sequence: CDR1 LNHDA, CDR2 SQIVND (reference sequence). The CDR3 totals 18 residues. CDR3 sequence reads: CASSTVRTGGFAKNIQYF. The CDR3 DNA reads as TGTGCCAGTAGTACCGTAAGGACAGGGGGTTTTGCCAAAAACATTCAGTACTTC.

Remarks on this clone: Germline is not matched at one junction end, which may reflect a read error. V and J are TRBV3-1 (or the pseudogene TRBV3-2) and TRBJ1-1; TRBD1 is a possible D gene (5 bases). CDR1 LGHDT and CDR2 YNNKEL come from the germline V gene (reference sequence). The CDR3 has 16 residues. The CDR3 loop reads CASRQGATAMNTEAFF. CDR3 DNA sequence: TGTGCCAGCAGGCAAGGGGCTACAGCCATGAACACTGAAGCTTTCTTT.

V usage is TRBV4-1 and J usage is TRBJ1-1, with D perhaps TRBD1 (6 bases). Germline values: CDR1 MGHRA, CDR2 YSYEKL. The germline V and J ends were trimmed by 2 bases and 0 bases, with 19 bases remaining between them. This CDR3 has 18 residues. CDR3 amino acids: CASSQPPRVWTVNTEAFF. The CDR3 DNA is TGCGCCAGCAGCCAACCACCAAGGGTCTGGACAGTGAACACTGAAGCTTTCTTT.

The CDR3 sequence: CASGPGTSGITDTQYF. The CDR3 region has the DNA TGTGCTAGTGGTCCGGGGACTAGCGGGATCACAGATACGCAGTATTTT. This chain connects TRBV12-5 to TRBJ2-3, with 13 positions matching TRBD2. The CDR3 covers 16 residues. The ends lost 5 bases at V and 2 bases at J; junction bases unmatched: 4. Germline V gene lookup returns CDR1 LGHNT and CDR2 FRNRAP.

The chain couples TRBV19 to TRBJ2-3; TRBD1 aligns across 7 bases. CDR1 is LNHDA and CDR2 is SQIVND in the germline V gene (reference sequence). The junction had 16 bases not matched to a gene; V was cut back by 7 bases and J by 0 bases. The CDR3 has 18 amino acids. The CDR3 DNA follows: TGTGCCAGTAAAGCCCGTGGGTCGTGGGACAGAAGCACAGATACGCAGTATTTT. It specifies CASKARGSWDRSTDTQYF.

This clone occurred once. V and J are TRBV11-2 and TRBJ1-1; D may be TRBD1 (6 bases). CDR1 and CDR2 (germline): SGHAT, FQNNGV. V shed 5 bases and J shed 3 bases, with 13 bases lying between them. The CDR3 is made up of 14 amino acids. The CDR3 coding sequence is TGTGCCAGCAGCACTATACAGGGCTACACTGAAGCTTTCTTT. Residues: CASSTIQGYTEAFF.

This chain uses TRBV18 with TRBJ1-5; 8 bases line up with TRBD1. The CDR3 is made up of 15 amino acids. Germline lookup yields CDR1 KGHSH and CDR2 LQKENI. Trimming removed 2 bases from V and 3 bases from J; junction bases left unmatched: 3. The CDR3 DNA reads TGTGCCAGCTCACCAAGGACAGGGACCAATCAGCCCCAGCATTTT. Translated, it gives CASSPRTGTNQPQHF. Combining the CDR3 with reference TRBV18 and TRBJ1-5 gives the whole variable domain NAGVMQNPRHLVRRRGQEARLRCSPMKGHSHVYWYRQLPEEGLKFMVYLQKENIIDESGMPKERFSAEFPKEGPSILRIQQVVRGDSAAYFCASSPRTGTNQPQHFGDGTRLSIL.

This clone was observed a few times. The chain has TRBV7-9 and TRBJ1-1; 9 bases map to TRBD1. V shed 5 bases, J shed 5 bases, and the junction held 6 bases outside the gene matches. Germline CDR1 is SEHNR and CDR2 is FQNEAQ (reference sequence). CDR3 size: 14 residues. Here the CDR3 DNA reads TGTGCCAGCAGCGAACAGGGGGCGAGGACTGAAGCTTTCTTT. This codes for CASSEQGARTEAFF.